This TCR beta chain appears in the sequencing data of a study of tumor-infiltrating lymphocytes in primary liver carcinoma (dated by TCRdb to about 2017). Turning to the overall study: The five patients, three men and two women aged 30 to 69 years, had hepatocellular carcinoma (four) or combined HCC and intrahepatic cholangiocarcinoma (one). The tumors of the five patients were staged as T1-T3 N0M0, with maximum diameters ranging from about 4 to 10 cm. Roughly 3.65 to 7.5 million productive TCRbeta reads were obtained per sample, and no significant difference in read depth was found between tissue types. TCRbeta repertoire sequencing, expression microarrays and whole-exome sequencing were combined in the study across five regions of each liver tumor, with adjacent normal tissue and blood also included. A total of about 35 specimens from 5 patients, comprising some 25 tumor regions, 5 adjacent noncancerous liver tissues and 5 peripheral blood samples, were covered by TCRbeta repertoire sequencing. Repertoires from technical replicates were highly reproducible, with mean shared-clone rates around 0.87 and correlation coefficients above 0.95.

Without any cell sorting, total RNA and DNA were co-extracted from about 21-30 mg of bulk tissue using the AllPrep DNA/RNA mini kit. Five patients with histopathologically diagnosed primary liver carcinoma underwent surgical resection in China between November 2015 and early 2016. Patients had chronic HBV infection and were treatment-naive at sampling. Pieces of fresh tumor and adjacent tissue were cut in half, with one half kept in RNAlater at -80 degrees C and the other half sent for histology. A note on this clonotype: Its antigen is currently not known. A much larger clonotype is one base distant, so this may be a read error.

Using a constant-region primer and ProtoScript II reverse transcriptase, TCRbeta-specific cDNA was reverse-transcribed from roughly 460 ng total RNA. Three nested multiplex PCR rounds, following a slightly modified ARM-PCR procedure, were used to build the TCRbeta libraries. Multiplex TRBV1-TRBV30 forward primers and a Cbeta reverse primer were used in the first two PCR rounds, each of which was run for approximately 10 cycles. Sample barcodes and Illumina adapters were attached in a final 25-cycle PCR using Deep VentR polymerase. Before sequencing, amplicons between 200 and 500 bp were purified from gel using a QIAquick gel extraction kit. An Illumina HiSeq 2500 was used to sequence the TCRbeta amplicons, generating 250-bp paired-end reads. The source study handled its data this way. To recover full CDR3 sequences, reads were quality-trimmed using Trimmomatic v0.33 and paired reads were then merged using FLASH v1.2.11. V, D and J germline segments were assigned to the rearranged TCRbeta sequences using MiGEC v1.2.1b. Clonotype statistics, along with Shannon-Wiener diversity indices, were calculated using VDJtools v1.0.0. Except for diversity analysis, only each sample's 250 most abundant clonotypes were used in subsequent analyses to reduce sampling bias. TCRdb reprocessed the public reads (quality trimming at Q25 with fastp, clone calling with MiXCR) and kept in-frame beta chains. Duplicate CDR3 protein sequences are folded into a single record with the most common DNA and genes. The V and J calls follow TCRdb's processing rather than the paper's. The sample has about 120,000 distinct CDR3 sequences on record, 65% to 75% of them singletons. Over 6.5% of the sample rests with the top ten.

The full study reports these points: Because the samples were bulk and unsorted, CD4+ and CD8+ T cell repertoires could not be compared. A significantly larger repertoire fraction was made up by the top 250 clones in tumors than in blood (p = 0.039). Repertoire overlap was found to be higher between tumor regions (mean approximately 35%) than between tumor-adjacent (approximately 17%) or tumor-blood (around 15%) pairs, consistent with antigen-driven expansion. Only 4 or 5 patients were included in the study, and the authors note that the findings should be validated in a larger study. Only the TCR beta chain was sequenced, which likely underestimates true repertoire diversity because unpaired alpha chains were not captured.

The V end loses 5 bases and the J end loses 0 bases, and a stretch of 10 bases separates them. The CDR3 runs 14 residues from the cysteine to the phenylalanine. Only the CDR3 region is kept as DNA, spanning 42 bases read in frame from base 1. Per the germline V gene (reference sequence), SEHNR is the CDR1 and FQNEAQ is the CDR2. Sequencing was done on a sample of tumor-adjacent normal liver tissue. The chain links TRBV7-9 with TRBJ2-5; too little of a D gene remains to name it. The TCR was taken from a woman aged 55 to 70 with primary liver carcinoma and hepatitis B virus infection. The DNA sequence is given as TGTGCCAGCAGCGAACTTAATTACCAAGAGACCCAGTACTTC. The resulting protein is CASSELNYQETQYF. Beyond the CDR3, the reference TRBV7-9 and TRBJ2-5 genes provide the residues; the full variable domain reads: DTGVSQNPRHKITKRGQNVTFRCDPISEHNRLYWYRQTLGQGPEFLTYFQNEAQLEKSRLLSDRFSAERPKGSFSTLEIQRTEQGDSAMYLCASSELNYQETQYFGPGTRLLVL.